This T cell receptor (beta chain) was documented in a study of vaccination and CD4 T cells after COVID-19. About the study: Median draw time for post-COVID samples was over 100 days post-diagnosis (range 35 to 161). Stimulation of the cells used overlapping spike peptide pools from SARS-CoV-2 and from the common cold coronaviruses HCoV-NL63, HCoV-OC43 and HCoV-229E.

Germline CDR1 and CDR2: SQVTM and ANQGSEA. The CDR3 has 14 residues. V trimming: 5 bases; J trimming: 4 bases; junction bases outside the gene matches: 7. The time point is: late sampling 161 to 241 days after vaccination in three convalescent patients. The treatment was: approximately 10-day PBMC culture with coronavirus spike peptide pools or control peptides (ViraFEST assay). TCRs were sequenced by ViraFEST after antigen-specific T cells had been expanded with peptide pools. On this clonotype itself: Its target is unknown.

Cultured CD4+ T cells had their DNA profiled by the Oncomine TCR Beta short-read assay. TCRdb passed the PCR reads through MiXCR, listing each CDR3 protein once. Of roughly 26,000 distinct CDR3 sequences in the sample, roughly a third are singletons; the top ten hold under 3.5%. The chain combines TRBV29-1 with TRBJ2-1, with 8 bases that match TRBD2. The starting material was CD4+ T cells from blood, cultured in vitro, obtained about 7 months after SARS-CoV-2 vaccination. The clonotype was recovered from a human donor who had recovered from COVID-19. This CDR3 reads CSVSGLEDYNEQFF. The DNA for the CDR3 is TGCAGCGTTTCGGGACTAGAGGATTACAATGAGCAGTTCTTC.